These 23 T cell receptor beta chains were sequenced from one sample in a study of T cell changes during pregnancy in multiple sclerosis (dated by TCRdb to between 2017 and 2020). The library came from the immunoSEQ multiplex PCR assay. Drawn from immuneACCESS, this table holds only the in-frame rearrangements with V and J called that TCRdb kept. Clones are partly lost; checked studies trace under half to an unresolved V gene and leave the rest unexplained. Present in this sample are about 69,000 clones, 88% of which were seen just once. The top ten clonotypes cover around 3.2% of the sample. Source: peripheral blood, taken before pregnancy. The receptor source for this set is a female donor with multiple sclerosis, enrolled in a pregnancy study.

The chain combines TRBV5-4 with TRBJ1-6, with D possibly TRBD1 on 6 matching bases. Germline V gene data show CDR1 as SGHNT and CDR2 as YYREEE (reference sequence). Trimming left V 7 bases short and J 10 bases short, with 15 bases between. CDR3 length: 13 residues. CDR3 loop: CASADSRGSPLHF. The CDR3 coding sequence is TGTGCCAGCGCGGACAGTAGGGGATCACCCCTCCACTTT.

V and J are TRBV27 and TRBJ2-3, with 9 nucleotides matching TRBD2. The junction had 6 bases not matched to a gene; V was cut back by 8 bases and J by 0 bases. Germline V lookup: CDR1 MNHEY, CDR2 SMNVEV (reference sequence). The CDR3 loop spans 15 amino acids. CDR3 loop: CASGLALTSTDTQYF. DNA of the CDR3: TGTGCCAGCGGACTAGCGTTAACTAGCACAGATACGCAGTATTTT.

The chain has TRBV2 and TRBJ1-4; 7 bases are a match to TRBD1. J gave up 5 bases and V 7 bases, and 1 base lay outside the gene matches. Germline assignment: CDR1 SNHLY and CDR2 FYNNEI. This CDR3 spans 12 amino acids. The CDR3 nucleotides read TGTGCCAGCAACAGGGGCAATGAAAAACTGTTTTTT. Protein product: CASNRGNEKLFF.

The V call is TRBV27, the J call TRBJ1-5; D unclear. CDR3 length: 15 amino acids. Trimming took 2 bases from V and 0 from J, leaving 8 bases between them. Germline lookup yields CDR1 MNHEY and CDR2 SMNVEV (reference sequence). The CDR3 is CASSLGWSSNQPQHF. The DNA of the CDR3 is TGTGCCAGCAGTTTAGGGTGGAGTAGCAATCAGCCCCAGCATTTT.

The chain recombines TRBV25-1 with TRBJ2-3; the D is unclear. Germline V gene lookup returns CDR1 MGHDK and CDR2 SYGVNS. V was pared by 1 base and J by 1 base, with 9 bases between. This CDR3 comprises 15 residues. For the CDR3, the DNA is TGTGCCAGCAGTGAATCTAGTAAAGGCACAGATACGCAGTATTTT. The encoded protein is CASSESSKGTDTQYF.

This chain links TRBV18 with TRBJ1-6, with D hard to call. Germline lookup yields CDR1 KGHSH and CDR2 LQKENI. V was clipped by 1 base and J by 7 bases, with 11 bases between them. The CDR3 has 15 amino acids. In nucleotides, the CDR3 is TGTGCCAGCTCACCACGGACTCCTGGAAATTCACCCCTCCACTTT. This gives the protein CASSPRTPGNSPLHF.

The V and J genes are TRBV6-5 and TRBJ1-1; possibly TRBD1 for D (6 bases). The CDR3 is 11 residues long. Trimming took 9 bases from V and 7 from J, leaving 12 bases between them. The germline V gene has CDR1 MNHEY and CDR2 SVGAGI. CDR3 sequence reads: CASNRAHEAFF. CDR3 in DNA: TGTGCCAGTAACAGGGCCCATGAAGCTTTCTTT.

The CDR3 DNA reads TGTGCCAGTAGTATTGAGGGGGGGAGCTACACCTTC. Translated, it gives CASSIEGGSYTF. This rearrangement joins TRBV19 to TRBJ1-2, with a weak D call TRBD1 (6 bases). Trimming removed 3 bases at V and 9 bases at J, with 11 bases between. The CDR3 sequence is 12 residues long. The germline V gene has CDR1 LNHDA and CDR2 SQIVND (reference sequence).

Written as DNA, the CDR3 is TGCAGCGCCGGGACAGGGGGCGACGAGCAGTACTTC. Its translation: CSAGTGGDEQYF. V usage is TRBV29-1 and J usage is TRBJ2-7; 12 bases agree with TRBD1. With V trimmed by 7 bases and J by 5 bases, 3 bases remained unmatched. The germline V gene has CDR1 SQVTM and CDR2 ANQGSEA. The CDR3 consists of 12 residues.

V usage is TRBV6-4 and J usage is TRBJ2-3; D perhaps matches TRBD2 (6 bases). V was pared by 2 bases and J by 4 bases, with 13 bases between. The CDR3 is made up of 15 amino acids. CDR1 and CDR2 from the germline V gene are MRHNA and SNTAGT. As DNA, the CDR3 is TGTGCCAGCAGTGACGGGGAGGTTGGCCCAGATACGCAGTATTTT. Amino acids: CASSDGEVGPDTQYF.

Only one count was recorded for this clone. The rearrangement uses TRBV18 and TRBJ1-2; maybe TRBD1 (5 bases). CDR3 length: 18 amino acids. The germline CDR1 and CDR2 sequences are KGHSH and LQKENI. The V end lost 3 bases, the J end lost 6 bases, and 26 bases lay between the germline ends. DNA for the CDR3: TGTGCCAGCTCACCGTCCGCCGCGGGCGGGGGATTTCTGGATGGCTACACCTTC. It specifies CASSPSAAGGGFLDGYTF.

V usage is TRBV19 and J usage is TRBJ2-3, with a tentative D call TRBD1 (6 bases). Trimming stripped 3 bases from V and 3 bases from J, with 13 bases between. Germline CDR1 and CDR2: LNHDA and SQIVND (reference sequence). The CDR3 sequence is 15 residues long. Here the CDR3 DNA reads TGTGCCAGTAGTATTTGGGGGCGCTGGACAGATACGCAGTATTTT. Residues: CASSIWGRWTDTQYF. The full variable domain, completed using reference TRBV19 and TRBJ2-3, is DGGITQSPKYLFRKEGQNVTLSCEQNLNHDAMYWYRQDPGQGLRLIYYSQIVNDFQKGDIAEGYSVSREKKESFPLTVTSAQKNPTAFYLCASSIWGRWTDTQYFGPGTRLTVL.

The chain has TRBV30 and TRBJ2-5; 7 bases fit TRBD1. Per germline, CDR1 GTSNPN and CDR2 SVGIG (reference sequence). The V segment lost 3 bases and the J segment 5 bases; nucleotides outside the gene matches: 9. The CDR3 contains 14 residues. This chain's CDR3 is CAWRRQGSGETQYF. The CDR3 DNA is TGTGCCTGGAGAAGACAGGGTTCGGGGGAGACCCAGTACTTC.

V gene TRBV5-1 combines with J gene TRBJ2-7; 8 bases fit TRBD2. The V and J ends lost 5 bases and 4 bases, in that order; junction bases with no gene match: 5. The V gene's germline CDR1 is SGHRS and CDR2 YFSETQ. The CDR3 length is 13 residues. This CDR3 is CASRTSGGYEQYF. CDR3 in DNA: TGCGCCAGCAGAACTAGCGGAGGATACGAGCAGTACTTC.

The J gene is TRBJ2-6, the V gene TRBV2; 8 positions agree with TRBD1. The CDR3 spans 17 residues. J lost 1 base, V lost 4 bases, and 6 bases had no gene match. From germline, CDR1 is SNHLY and CDR2 FYNNEI. The CDR3 DNA reads as TGTGCCAGCAGTGCAGGAGACAGGGGATCTGGGGCCAACGTCCTGACTTTC. Translated, it gives CASSAGDRGSGANVLTF.

CDR3 nucleotides: TGTGCCAGCAGCAGCACAGGGTACTGGGAGACCCAGTACTTC. Residues: CASSSTGYWETQYF. The chain combines TRBV2 with TRBJ2-5; a possible D gene is TRBD1 (6 bases). Trimming stripped 6 bases from V and 5 bases from J, with 16 bases between. This CDR3 has 14 amino acids. Per germline, CDR1 SNHLY and CDR2 FYNNEI. Based on the CDR3 plus reference TRBV2 and TRBJ2-5, the full variable domain is EPEVTQTPSHQVTQMGQEVILRCVPISNHLYFYWYRQILGQKVEFLVSFYNNEISEKSEIFDDQFSVERPDGSNFTLKIRSTKLEDSAMYFCASSSTGYWETQYFGPGTRLLVL.

The V call is TRBV10-3, the J call TRBJ1-2, with TRBD1 matching 7 bases. With 6 bases clipped from V and 4 bases from J, the junction kept 8 bases outside the gene matches. This CDR3 is built from 14 residues. Germline V lookup: CDR1 ENHRY, CDR2 SYGVKD. The CDR3 protein is CAISLGQESYGYTF. Written as DNA, the CDR3 is TGTGCCATCAGCCTTGGACAGGAGAGCTATGGCTACACCTTC.

The chain couples TRBV2 to TRBJ2-1, with D possibly TRBD2 on 6 matching bases. CDR3 length equals 13 residues. Trimming shortened V by 8 bases and J by 7 bases, and 15 bases separated the two germline ends. Germline CDR1 SNHLY, CDR2 FYNNEI. The CDR3 region has the DNA TGTGCCAGCGGTCGGGAGCTTATGAATGAGCAGTTCTTC. This sequence encodes CASGRELMNEQFF. Supplemented by reference TRBV2 and TRBJ2-1, the full variable domain reads EPEVTQTPSHQVTQMGQEVILRCVPISNHLYFYWYRQILGQKVEFLVSFYNNEISEKSEIFDDQFSVERPDGSNFTLKIRSTKLEDSAMYFCASGRELMNEQFFGPGTRLTVL.

This chain connects TRBV5-1 to TRBJ2-7, with 11 positions matching TRBD2. The CDR3 covers 15 residues. The J segment lost 4 bases and the V segment lost 3 bases, leaving 6 bases of the junction unmatched. CDR1 SGHRS and CDR2 YFSETQ come from the germline V gene. This chain's CDR3 is CASSWDSGGAYEQYF. The DNA for the CDR3 is TGCGCCAGCAGCTGGGATAGCGGGGGGGCTTACGAGCAGTACTTC.

The chain joins TRBV30 to TRBJ1-1; possibly TRBD1 for D (5 bases). Germline lookup yields CDR1 GTSNPN and CDR2 SVGIG (reference sequence). Trimming took off 3 bases at V and 2 bases at J, with 16 bases between the two ends. The CDR3 extends over 15 amino acids. CDR3 sequence reads: CAWRWGKGLNTEAFF. As DNA, the CDR3 is TGTGCCTGGAGATGGGGAAAGGGGTTAAACACTGAAGCTTTCTTT.

V gene TRBV2 combines with J gene TRBJ2-1; D not certain. The germline CDR1 and CDR2 sequences are SNHLY and FYNNEI. Deletions cut 11 bases from V and 9 bases from J, with 17 bases between. This CDR3 comprises 12 residues. In DNA form, the CDR3 reads TGTGCCGAACGAAAGGTCCCGGGTGAGCAGTTCTTC. This sequence encodes CAERKVPGEQFF. The whole variable domain, remainder taken from reference TRBV2 and TRBJ2-1, is EPEVTQTPSHQVTQMGQEVILRCVPISNHLYFYWYRQILGQKVEFLVSFYNNEISEKSEIFDDQFSVERPDGSNFTLKIRSTKLEDSAMYFCAERKVPGEQFFGPGTRLTVL.

V gene TRBV6-1 combines with J gene TRBJ2-1; weak D call: TRBD2 (6 bases). This CDR3 has 15 residues. Germline V gene lookup returns CDR1 MNHNS and CDR2 SASEGT. V lost 1 base and J 11 bases, leaving 18 bases between the germline ends. DNA for the CDR3: TGTGCCAGCAGTGAAGAGGCGGGGTCATGGGGACAGCAGTTCTTC. Its translation: CASSEEAGSWGQQFF.

On this clone: A read error may produce the germline difference seen at one junction end. The J gene is TRBJ2-6, the V gene TRBV7-9, with TRBD2 as a possible D gene (7 bases). The CDR3 is 18 residues long. Looked up from germline, CDR1 is SEHNR and CDR2 is FQNEAQ (reference sequence). The CDR3 coding sequence is TGTGCCAGCAGCCCCCAAGGGGGGGGCGTAGTTGGGGGCAACGTCCTGACTTTC. Its translation is CASSPQGGGVVGGNVLTF.